Below, 28 T cell receptor beta chains from the same sample are listed, as sequenced in a study of cytomegalovirus exposure and HLA in healthy donors. Primers for the PCR totalled 60 Vbeta and 13 Jbeta. Measured with immunoSEQ multiplex PCR; TCRdb has only the in-frame clones, and not every one. The sample lists tens of thousands of clones, about 78% occurring once. Sequenced input: PBMCs. All receptors come from a woman aged 40 to 50 in good health and CMV-seropositive.

This chain joins TRBV6-5 and TRBJ2-4; 7 bases are a match to TRBD1. This CDR3 is 16 amino acids long. V trimming: 2 bases; J trimming: 0 bases; junction bases outside the gene matches: 4. CDR1 MNHEY and CDR2 SVGAGI come from the germline V gene. The DNA for the CDR3 is TGTGCCAGCAGTTACGGACAGGCCGGAGCCAAAAACATTCAGTACTTC. Its protein product is CASSYGQAGAKNIQYF.

This chain uses TRBV20-1 with TRBJ2-7, with unresolved D. Trimming removed 3 bases at V and 3 bases at J, with 6 bases between. CDR1 is DFQATT, CDR2 SNEGSKA, per germline (reference sequence). CDR3 length equals 11 residues. The CDR3 coding sequence is TGCAGTGCTAGGGGCAGCTACGAGCAGTACTTC. Its protein product is CSARGSYEQYF.

The chain links TRBV6-1 to TRBJ1-5; D ambiguous. CDR1 is MNHNS, CDR2 SASEGT, per germline. V was shortened by 2 bases and J by 6 bases, with 11 bases between the two germline ends. The CDR3 runs 14 residues. This CDR3 is CASSELLTAQPQHF. The CDR3 DNA reads TGTGCCAGCAGTGAACTCTTAACAGCTCAGCCCCAGCATTTT.

The chain carries TRBV6-5 and TRBJ2-1; 8 bases are shared with TRBD1. With 5 bases clipped from V and 5 bases from J, the junction kept 8 bases outside the gene matches. CDR1 and CDR2 from the germline V gene are MNHEY and SVGAGI. The CDR3 extends over 15 amino acids. CDR3 nucleotide sequence: TGTGCCAGCAGTGCAGACAGGGGAAGGGACAATGAGCAGTTCTTC. This encodes CASSADRGRDNEQFF.

The chain couples TRBV7-3 to TRBJ2-6; possible D gene TRBD2, 5 bases. The CDR3 runs 16 residues. The germline CDR1 and CDR2 sequences are SGHTA and FQGTGA. The V end lost 0 bases, the J end lost 3 bases, and 9 bases lay between the germline ends. The CDR3 DNA reads as TGTGCCAGCAGCTTAACGGGAGTAAGTGGGGCCAACGTCCTGACTTTC. Amino acid sequence: CASSLTGVSGANVLTF.

The V call is TRBV5-4, the J call TRBJ2-6, with D unresolved. The CDR3 loop spans 15 amino acids. Trimming shortened V by 1 base and J by 0 bases, and 5 bases separated the two germline ends. Germline V gene data show CDR1 as SGHNT and CDR2 as YYREEE (reference sequence). The chain's CDR3 is CASSLIGSGANVLTF. CDR3 nucleotide sequence: TGTGCCAGCAGCTTGATCGGCTCTGGGGCCAACGTCCTGACTTTC.

This clone was counted once. J is TRBJ1-6 and V is TRBV6-5, with unresolved D. CDR1 and CDR2 from the germline V gene are MNHEY and SVGAGI. Trimming took off 0 bases at V and 9 bases at J, with 9 bases between the two ends. There are 14 residues in the CDR3. The CDR3 spells CASSYSGVGSPLHF. The CDR3 DNA reads TGTGCCAGCAGTTACTCCGGGGTGGGTTCACCCCTCCACTTT.

This rearrangement joins TRBV6-5 to TRBJ1-1; D may be TRBD1 (5 bases). V was trimmed by 2 bases and J by 2 bases, leaving 12 bases between them. Germline CDR1 and CDR2: MNHEY and SVGAGI. CDR3 length: 15 residues. CDR3 bases: TGTGCCAGCAGTTACACCGCGACAGCCAACACTGAAGCTTTCTTT. Its translation is CASSYTATANTEAFF.

This clone was seen a single time. The gene calls are TRBV27 and TRBJ1-2, with 10 bases fitting TRBD1. CDR1 MNHEY and CDR2 SMNVEV come from the germline V gene (reference sequence). This CDR3 contains 17 residues. Unmatched junction bases numbered 17, after V lost 5 bases and J lost 8 bases. The CDR3 sequence is CASSLLYNRDRGRGYTF. In DNA form, the CDR3 reads TGTGCCAGCAGTCTACTTTACAACCGGGACAGGGGTAGGGGCTACACCTTC.

The genes are TRBV5-1 and TRBJ1-2, with TRBD1 identical over 7 bases. CDR3 length equals 15 residues. The V gene end was trimmed by 4 bases and the J gene end by 4 bases; junction bases not matched to a gene: 10. Germline V gene data show CDR1 as SGHRS and CDR2 as YFSETQ. CDR3: CASSVGQDPSYGYTF. In DNA, the CDR3 is TGCGCCAGCAGCGTCGGACAGGATCCGTCCTATGGCTACACCTTC.

The chain combines TRBV7-9 with TRBJ2-3; TRBD2 agrees at 10 bases. J lost 0 bases, V lost 2 bases, and 8 bases had no gene match. Looked up from germline, CDR1 is SEHNR and CDR2 is FQNEAQ (reference sequence). CDR3 length: 18 residues. Here the CDR3 DNA reads TGTGCCAGCAGCTTACCCAGCGGGGGGGGACTCAGCACAGATACGCAGTATTTT. Translating gives CASSLPSGGGLSTDTQYF. The full variable domain, in which reference TRBV7-9 and TRBJ2-3 provide the parts outside the CDR3, is DTGVSQNPRHKITKRGQNVTFRCDPISEHNRLYWYRQTLGQGPEFLTYFQNEAQLEKSRLLSDRFSAERPKGSFSTLEIQRTEQGDSAMYLCASSLPSGGGLSTDTQYFGPGTRLTVL.

The genes are TRBV7-2 and TRBJ2-1, with no clear D. This CDR3 is built from 13 residues. Trimming left V 5 bases short and J 3 bases short, with 8 bases between. In germline, CDR1 is SGHTA, CDR2 FQGNSA. This CDR3 reads CASSPYLYNEQFF. The CDR3 DNA sequence: TGTGCCAGCAGCCCCTACCTCTACAATGAGCAGTTCTTC.

The chain combines TRBV30 with TRBJ1-6, with D hard to call. CDR3 length equals 14 residues. Germline CDR1 GTSNPN, CDR2 SVGIG (reference sequence). V lost 1 base and J 5 bases, leaving 9 bases between the germline ends. The CDR3 here is CAWSDGLNNSPLHF. CDR3 nucleotide sequence: TGTGCCTGGAGTGACGGACTGAATAATTCACCCCTCCACTTT.

The chain uses TRBV7-2 and TRBJ1-5; a possible D gene is TRBD1 (5 bases). The CDR3 runs to 15 residues. CDR1 is SGHTA and CDR2 is FQGNSA in the germline V gene. Trimming took 3 bases from V and 2 from J, leaving 11 bases between them. The CDR3 loop reads CASSFRGGGNQPQHF. As DNA, the CDR3 is TGTGCCAGCAGCTTTAGGGGAGGGGGCAATCAGCCCCAGCATTTT.

The chain is built from TRBV7-2 and TRBJ1-5, with TRBD1 identical over 10 bases. The V gene end was trimmed by 5 bases and the J gene end by 7 bases; junction bases not matched to a gene: 11. From germline, CDR1 is SGHTA and CDR2 FQGNSA. The CDR3 has 16 amino acids. CDR3 in DNA: TGTGCCAGCAGCGACCGGGACAGGGGTATAGTACAGCCCCAGCATTTT. Protein sequence: CASSDRDRGIVQPQHF.

The V and J genes are TRBV10-2 and TRBJ2-1, with D possibly being TRBD2 (6 bases). V dropped 0 bases and J dropped 0 bases, with 12 bases sitting between them. The V gene's germline CDR1 is WSHSY and CDR2 SAAADI. CDR3 length equals 17 residues. CDR3 protein: CASSESFGGSSYNEQFF. CDR3 in DNA: TGCGCCAGCAGTGAGTCGTTTGGGGGGAGCTCCTACAATGAGCAGTTCTTC.

This clone was seen just once. This chain connects TRBV5-4 to TRBJ2-1, with TRBD2 matching over 7 bases. The CDR3 has 14 amino acids. Trimming took 4 bases from V and 5 from J; bases not matched to a gene: 6. Germline V gives CDR1 SGHNT, CDR2 YYREEE (reference sequence). The CDR3 loop is CASSPGTNDNEQFF. For the CDR3, the DNA is TGTGCCAGCAGCCCTGGGACTAACGACAATGAGCAGTTCTTC.

The chain has TRBV7-9 and TRBJ1-6; tentatively, D is TRBD1 (6 bases). Trimming left V 5 bases short and J 4 bases short, with 21 bases between. The CDR3 contains 18 residues. Per germline, CDR1 SEHNR and CDR2 FQNEAQ (reference sequence). The CDR3 here is CASSLLPPMTGYNSPLHF. DNA for the CDR3: TGTGCCAGCAGCCTCCTTCCGCCAATGACAGGATATAATTCACCCCTCCACTTT.

The CDR3 DNA is TGTGCCTGGAGTGTAACGAACCCGGGGATCACCGGGGAGCTGTTTTTT. Its protein is CAWSVTNPGITGELFF. This chain connects TRBV30 to TRBJ2-2; the D gene is possibly TRBD2 (5 bases). V lost 0 bases and J lost 4, with 15 bases in between. Germline V lookup: CDR1 GTSNPN, CDR2 SVGIG (reference sequence). This CDR3 is 16 amino acids long.

The V call is TRBV27, the J call TRBJ1-2; 9 nucleotides align to TRBD1. The CDR3 has 14 amino acids. CDR1 MNHEY and CDR2 SMNVEV come from the germline V gene (reference sequence). V was clipped by 7 bases and J by 2 bases; unmatched bases: 5. This CDR3 reads CASKSTGGNYGYTF. In nucleotides, the CDR3 is TGTGCCAGCAAGTCGACAGGGGGGAACTATGGCTACACCTTC.

The chain carries TRBV29-1 and TRBJ2-7, with TRBD1 as a possible D gene (6 bases). With 5 bases removed from V and 1 base from J, the gap between germline ends came to 12 bases. Germline loops: CDR1 SQVTM, CDR2 ANQGSEA. CDR3 length: 13 amino acids. Here the CDR3 reads CSVPQTGSYEQYF. CDR3 nucleotides: TGCAGCGTTCCTCAGACAGGTTCCTACGAGCAGTACTTC.

This clone was seen a handful of times. The genes are TRBV4-1 and TRBJ1-2, with TRBD1 matching 8 bases. The ends lost 6 bases at V and 8 bases at J; junction bases unmatched: 14. CDR1 is MGHRA, CDR2 YSYEKL, per germline. The CDR3 loop spans 15 amino acids. The CDR3 region is CASRPEPGQDRGYTF. CDR3 sequence (DNA): TGCGCCAGCAGACCCGAACCGGGACAGGATCGGGGCTACACCTTC.

The CDR3: CASSQPTWGQNYGYTF. CDR3 sequence (DNA): TGTGCCAGCAGCCAACCGACCTGGGGACAGAACTATGGCTACACCTTC. The chain is built from TRBV16 and TRBJ1-2; the match to TRBD1 covers 7 bases. The CDR3 loop spans 16 amino acids. With V trimmed by 2 bases and J by 2 bases, 8 bases remained unmatched. Germline CDR1 KGHSY, CDR2 FQNENV.

The rearrangement uses TRBV19 and TRBJ2-1; 8 nucleotides line up with TRBD1. The ends lost 5 bases at V and 8 bases at J; junction bases unmatched: 2. This CDR3 is 12 amino acids long. The germline V gene encodes CDR1 LNHDA and CDR2 SQIVND (reference sequence). The CDR3 coding sequence is TGTGCCAGTAGTCACAGGGGGTATGAGCAGTTCTTC. Translation: CASSHRGYEQFF.

The DNA of the CDR3 is TGTGCCAGCAGTTTATCGCAGGGGTGGGGGACGGACACTGAAGCTTTCTTT. Protein product: CASSLSQGWGTDTEAFF. This sequence joins TRBV27 and TRBJ1-1, with a weak D call TRBD1 (6 bases). Germline V CDR1 and CDR2: MNHEY, SMNVEV (reference sequence). Trimming left V 0 bases short and J 3 bases short, with 17 bases between. The CDR3 loop spans 17 amino acids.

The chain is built from TRBV2 and TRBJ2-6; D possibly corresponds to TRBD2 (5 bases). Germline CDR1 is SNHLY and CDR2 is FYNNEI. CDR3 length equals 16 residues. V dropped 6 bases and J dropped 2 bases, with 14 bases sitting between them. For the CDR3, the DNA is TGTGCCAGCAGCCCCATGGGAGACGCTGGGGCCAACGTCCTGACTTTC. Its protein product is CASSPMGDAGANVLTF. Based on the CDR3 plus reference TRBV2 and TRBJ2-6, the full variable domain is EPEVTQTPSHQVTQMGQEVILRCVPISNHLYFYWYRQILGQKVEFLVSFYNNEISEKSEIFDDQFSVERPDGSNFTLKIRSTKLEDSAMYFCASSPMGDAGANVLTFGAGSRLTVL.

The CDR3 loop reads CASSFDQSYEQYF. The CDR3 region has the DNA TGTGCCAGCAGCTTTGATCAGTCCTACGAGCAGTACTTC. V gene TRBV11-3 combines with J gene TRBJ2-7; D not resolved. CDR3 length: 13 residues. Germline CDR1 and CDR2: SGHNT and YENEEA. Between the trimmed V and J ends, which lost 3 bases and 1 base, there was a span of 7 bases.

The chain has TRBV10-3 and TRBJ2-5, with 9 nucleotides matching TRBD1. The CDR3 loop spans 17 amino acids. With 0 bases clipped from V and 4 bases from J, the junction kept 9 bases outside the gene matches. The V gene's germline CDR1 is ENHRY and CDR2 SYGVKD. The CDR3 region has the DNA TGTGCCATCAGTGAGTCGAACTCACAGGGGGCCGGAGAGACCCAGTACTTC. This gives the protein CAISESNSQGAGETQYF.